These 32 T cell receptor beta chains share one sample of origin, sequenced in a study of Graves' ophthalmopathy and Graves' hyperthyroidism. Beta-chain TCR CDR3 regions were amplified from RNA transcripts. First-round RT-PCR employed HTBI primers, with a second-round multiplex PCR after it. MiXCR, run by TCRdb on the multiplex PCR reads, gives a single entry per CDR3 protein. The sample yields 600,000 to 700,000 distinct CDR3 sequences, more than 40% seen once. Sample: peripheral blood. The receptors were sampled from an adult man with Graves' ophthalmopathy.

This chain uses TRBV24-1 with TRBJ2-7; 12 bases fit TRBD2. CDR3 length: 16 amino acids. Losses at the gene ends were 3 bases for V and 6 bases for J; bases not matched to a gene: 8. Germline-derived CDR1 and CDR2 are KGHDR and SFDVKD. CDR3 sequence reads: CATSDETSGGLFEQYF. The CDR3 region has the DNA TGTGCCACCAGTGATGAAACTAGCGGGGGGCTTTTCGAGCAGTACTTC.

This clonotype was seen ten or more times. The chain couples TRBV19 to TRBJ1-6, with 9 bases identical to TRBD1. The CDR3 length is 14 residues. Germline V gives CDR1 LNHDA, CDR2 SQIVND (reference sequence). J was trimmed by 7 bases and V by 3 bases; bases with no gene match: 1. In nucleotides, the CDR3 is TGTGCCAGTAGTATCGGGACAGGGAATTCACCCCTCCACTTT. Protein: CASSIGTGNSPLHF.

This chain connects TRBV10-3 to TRBJ2-2; D unresolved. The V end lost 10 bases, the J end lost 6 bases, and 15 bases lay between the germline ends. This CDR3 contains 13 residues. Germline loops: CDR1 ENHRY, CDR2 SYGVKD. CDR3: CASSDTSPGELFF. The DNA for the CDR3 is TGTGCCAGCAGCGACACCTCCCCCGGGGAGCTGTTTTTT.

This clonotype was picked up many times. V gene TRBV14 combines with J gene TRBJ1-3; D is unresolved. Germline V lookup: CDR1 SGHDN, CDR2 FVKESK. Trimming removed 4 bases at V and 0 bases at J, with 7 bases between. CDR3 size: 14 residues. The chain's CDR3 is CASSPTTSGNTIYF. CDR3 coding DNA: TGTGCCAGCAGCCCGACGACCTCTGGAAACACCATATATTTT.

This clonotype was counted a few times. The V gene is TRBV7-2, the J gene TRBJ1-5; D gene ambiguous. The V end lost 1 base, the J end lost 3 bases, and 10 bases lay between the germline ends. This CDR3 comprises 15 residues. CDR1 is SGHTA, CDR2 FQGNSA, per germline. This chain's CDR3 is CASSLGVGHNQPQHF. In nucleotides, the CDR3 is TGTGCCAGCAGCTTAGGAGTAGGGCACAATCAGCCCCAGCATTTT. Variable domain in full (rest from reference TRBV7-2 and TRBJ1-5): GAGVSQSPSNKVTEKGKDVELRCDPISGHTALYWYRQSLGQGLEFLIYFQGNSAPDKSGLPSDRFSAERTGGSVSTLTIQRTQQEDSAVYLCASSLGVGHNQPQHFGDGTRLSIL.

This chain joins TRBV7-9 and TRBJ1-1; tentative D call: TRBD1 (5 bases). The CDR3 spans 16 residues. Germline assignment: CDR1 SEHNR and CDR2 FQNEAQ (reference sequence). The V end lost 0 bases, the J end lost 1 base, and 12 bases lay between the germline ends. The CDR3 loop is CASSLARGGGNTEAFF. The CDR3 nucleotides are TGTGCCAGCAGCTTAGCGCGGGGTGGGGGGAACACTGAAGCTTTCTTT.

The CDR3 DNA is TGTGCCAGCAGCGATCCGGTGTCCCTGGATGAAAAACTGTTTTTT. Protein sequence: CASSDPVSLDEKLFF. The chain couples TRBV25-1 to TRBJ1-4, with D unresolved. Germline V gene sequence: CDR1 MGHDK, CDR2 SYGVNS. This CDR3 has 15 residues. The V end lost 6 bases, the J end lost 6 bases, and 17 bases lay between the germline ends.

Turning to this clonotype: This could be a read error, since a much larger clone is one nucleotide away. The CDR3: CSARTLEEKLLF. CDR3 in DNA: TGCAGTGCTAGAACCCTAGAAGAAAAACTGCTTTTT. The chain employs TRBV20-1 and TRBJ1-4; D call uncertain. Germline loops: CDR1 DFQATT, CDR2 SNEGSKA (reference sequence). The CDR3 has 12 amino acids.

This clonotype was counted many times. J is TRBJ1-5 and V is TRBV4-2; a possible D gene is TRBD1 (5 bases). Germline-derived CDR1 and CDR2 are LGHNA and YNFKEQ. The V end lost 5 bases, the J end lost 5 bases, and 16 bases lay between the germline ends. This CDR3 is built from 15 residues. CDR3 loop: CASSSIHGGDQPQHF. The CDR3 DNA sequence: TGTGCCAGCAGCTCAATTCACGGGGGGGATCAGCCCCAGCATTTT.

This clonotype was counted a few times. The chain carries TRBV2 and TRBJ1-2; possible D gene TRBD1, 5 bases. The CDR3 is 16 amino acids. CDR1 is SNHLY, CDR2 FYNNEI, per germline. Trimming shortened V by 5 bases and J by 4 bases, and 20 bases separated the two germline ends. Here the CDR3 reads CASSLSGRDGLYGYTF. CDR3 bases: TGTGCCAGCAGTTTATCGGGCCGGGACGGACTCTATGGCTACACCTTC.

This clonotype was counted at least ten times. This chain links TRBV7-2 with TRBJ1-3; 7 bases are shared with TRBD1. Looked up from germline, CDR1 is SGHTA and CDR2 is FQGNSA. CDR3 length equals 11 residues. V dropped 5 bases and J dropped 14; count of bases not matched to a gene: 6. The CDR3 is CASSPGQTLYF. Here the CDR3 DNA reads TGTGCCAGCAGCCCGGGACAGACCTTATATTTT.

This clonotype was recorded many times. The CDR3, as DNA: TGTGCCAGCAGCGTTTCAAGCGGGGACTCCTACGAGCAGTACTTC. Its protein product is CASSVSSGDSYEQYF. This chain links TRBV9 with TRBJ2-7; 7 bases agree with TRBD2. The ends lost 2 bases at V and 0 bases at J; junction bases unmatched: 5. Germline V gene data show CDR1 as SGDLS and CDR2 as YYNGEE. This CDR3 region has 15 residues.

This clonotype has a count of ten or more. The chain is built from TRBV7-2 and TRBJ1-3; no definite D call. CDR3 length: 14 residues. V shed 3 bases and J shed 4 bases, with 10 bases lying between them. CDR1 is SGHTA and CDR2 is FQGNSA in the germline V gene. The CDR3 spells CASSFGGSGNTIYF. The CDR3 DNA sequence: TGTGCCAGCAGCTTTGGAGGGTCCGGAAACACCATATATTTT.

This clonotype was picked up many times. The chain combines TRBV5-1 with TRBJ2-2; D is unclear. The germline V gene encodes CDR1 SGHRS and CDR2 YFSETQ. This CDR3 spans 13 amino acids. The V end lost 5 bases, the J end lost 3 bases, and 8 bases lay between the germline ends. CDR3 in amino acids: CASRVGDTGELFF. In DNA form, the CDR3 reads TGCGCCAGCAGGGTCGGAGACACCGGGGAGCTGTTTTTT.

To note about this clonotype: Sequence at one end of the junction differs from germline and may be a read error. V usage is TRBV10-2 and J usage is TRBJ1-5; perhaps TRBD1 as D (5 bases). The CDR3 sequence is 15 residues long. The germline V gene has CDR1 WSHSY and CDR2 SAAADI. CDR3 nucleotide sequence: TGTGCCTGGAGTGTACTGGGTAGGGGAAGTCAGCCCCAGCATTTT. Encoded protein: CAWSVLGRGSQPQHF.

V and J are TRBV19 and TRBJ1-5, with D possibly being TRBD1 (6 bases). Per germline, CDR1 LNHDA and CDR2 SQIVND (reference sequence). Trimming cost V 3 bases and J 7 bases, with 19 bases left between them. The CDR3 loop spans 16 amino acids. The CDR3 region is CASSIPGQSYEQPQHF. The CDR3 DNA reads TGTGCCAGTAGTATCCCCGGACAGAGCTACGAGCAGCCCCAGCATTTT.

The chain links TRBV20-1 to TRBJ1-5; 10 nucleotides align to TRBD1. The CDR3 sequence is 13 residues long. J gave up 7 bases and V 5 bases, and 5 bases lay outside the gene matches. Germline CDR1 is DFQATT and CDR2 is SNEGSKA (reference sequence). CDR3 DNA: TGCAGTGCTCCCGGGACAGGGGACCAGCCCCAGCATTTT. Translated, it gives CSAPGTGDQPQHF.

The rearrangement joins TRBV10-3 to TRBJ2-5; D is ambiguous. The CDR3 is 11 amino acids. Trimming cost V 10 bases and J 5 bases, with 11 bases left between them. Germline values: CDR1 ENHRY, CDR2 SYGVKD. The CDR3 DNA follows: TGTGCCAGCAACCACGGGGAGACCCAGTACTTC. Encoded protein: CASNHGETQYF.

This clonotype has a count of ten or more. V gene TRBV12-3 or TRBV12-4 combines with J gene TRBJ1-2; tentative D call: TRBD1 (6 bases). V lost 8 bases, J lost 5 bases, and 12 bases lay in between. The CDR3 is 12 amino acids. The CDR3 coding sequence is TGTGCCAGCGAGGCGGGGACATATGGCTACACCTTC. This sequence encodes CASEAGTYGYTF.

The V gene is TRBV4-2, the J gene TRBJ2-2; weak D call: TRBD1 (6 bases). Germline lookup yields CDR1 LGHNA and CDR2 YNFKEQ. Trimming removed 4 bases at V and 5 bases at J, with 11 bases between. The CDR3 has 14 amino acids. CDR3 sequence reads: CASSLQGMTGELFF. The CDR3 nucleotides are TGTGCCAGCAGCCTACAGGGAATGACCGGGGAGCTGTTTTTT.

The J gene is TRBJ1-1, the V gene TRBV29-1, with no clear D. This CDR3 is built from 15 residues. V lost 1 base, J lost 3 bases, and 15 bases lay in between. In germline, CDR1 is SQVTM, CDR2 ANQGSEA. The CDR3 bases are TGCAGCGTTGAAGGGGCTGGGCCGTTGGACACTGAAGCTTTCTTT. This codes for CSVEGAGPLDTEAFF.

The chain employs TRBV7-2 and TRBJ2-7; TRBD2 aligns across 10 bases. Germline assignment: CDR1 SGHTA and CDR2 FQGNSA. This CDR3 region has 18 residues. J gave up 5 bases and V 8 bases, and 21 bases lay outside the gene matches. The CDR3 DNA reads TGTGCCAGCGGCACCGGCAATCAGCCCCAGCGGGAGGGGGACGAGCAGTACTTC. Residues: CASGTGNQPQREGDEQYF.

This clonotype was counted a single time. The genes are TRBV15 and TRBJ2-7; no reliable D call. Per the germline V gene, CDR1 is LNHNV and CDR2 is YYDKDF (reference sequence). The CDR3 consists of 12 residues. V dropped 3 bases and J dropped 6 bases, with 9 bases sitting between them. The CDR3 DNA sequence: TGTGCCACCAGCAGCCAAGGGATCGAGCAGTACTTC. Its translation: CATSSQGIEQYF.

This clonotype was seen a handful of times. This sequence joins TRBV20-1 and TRBJ2-7; 10 bases align to TRBD2. The length of the CDR3 is 16 residues. Germline V gives CDR1 DFQATT, CDR2 SNEGSKA (reference sequence). The trim removed 5 bases at V and 6 bases at J, leaving 16 bases unmatched. CDR3 protein: CSAGPSGSGSWGEQYF. The CDR3 coding sequence is TGCAGTGCTGGACCTAGCGGGAGTGGGTCGTGGGGCGAGCAGTACTTC.

Many counts were recorded for this clonotype. This chain links TRBV7-9 with TRBJ2-7; the D gene is possibly TRBD1 (6 bases). This CDR3 contains 15 residues. Looked up from germline, CDR1 is SEHNR and CDR2 is FQNEAQ (reference sequence). The ends were cut back, 7 bases at V and 5 bases at J, with 21 bases in the middle. The CDR3 region is CASTHPGTGPHEQYF. CDR3 coding DNA: TGTGCCAGCACCCACCCGGGTACAGGGCCCCACGAGCAGTACTTC.

This clonotype was recorded at least ten times. V gene TRBV7-7 combines with J gene TRBJ2-5; 7 bases align to TRBD2. With 4 bases clipped from V and 1 base from J, the junction kept 15 bases outside the gene matches. The CDR3 totals 18 residues. Germline V gene sequence: CDR1 SSHAT, CDR2 FNYEAQ (reference sequence). In nucleotides, the CDR3 is TGTGCCAGCAGCTCCCCGACCGGGGCTAGCGGACCCCAAGAGACCCAGTACTTC. As protein: CASSSPTGASGPQETQYF.

This clonotype has just a few counts. The chain is built from TRBV10-2 and TRBJ2-3; 7 positions agree with TRBD2. The CDR3 loop spans 13 amino acids. V lost 5 bases and J lost 14; bases outside the gene matches: 13. Germline-derived CDR1 and CDR2 are WSHSY and SAAADI. The CDR3 DNA reads as TGCGCCAGCAGTCCGAGGGAGGGAAGCGTGTGGTATTTT. It encodes CASSPREGSVWYF.

This chain links TRBV10-3 with TRBJ1-1; D unclear. The CDR3 length is 12 residues. Germline CDR1 reads ENHRY; CDR2 reads SYGVKD. The germline V and J ends were trimmed by 4 bases and 11 bases, with 14 bases remaining between them. CDR3 residues: CAISGSGSDAFF. DNA for the CDR3: TGTGCCATCAGTGGTTCTGGGAGTGACGCTTTCTTT.

This clonotype showed up just once. An end of the junction does not agree with germline; a read error may underlie this. The V call is TRBV6-1, the J call TRBJ1-1; TRBD1 matches at 7 bases. CDR1 and CDR2 from the germline V gene are MNHNS and SASEGT. The CDR3 length is 15 residues. CDR3 nucleotide sequence: TGCGCCAGCAGTACGAATTACAGGGGCCAACATGAAGCTTTCTTT. This encodes CASSTNYRGQHEAFF.

The V call is TRBV9, the J call TRBJ2-3; 7 bases agree with TRBD2. The CDR3 totals 12 residues. The germline V gene has CDR1 SGDLS and CDR2 YYNGEE. The V segment lost 3 bases and the J segment 6 bases; nucleotides outside the gene matches: 1. The CDR3 region is CASSGLADTQYF. CDR3 in DNA: TGTGCCAGCAGCGGACTAGCCGATACGCAGTATTTT.

This clonotype was counted many times. CDR3 sequence (DNA): TGTGCCAGCAGTGAAGACAGGGGATTGAATGAAAAACTGTTTTTT. This gives the protein CASSEDRGLNEKLFF. The gene calls are TRBV2 and TRBJ1-4; 7 nucleotides match TRBD1. The length of the CDR3 is 15 residues. The V gene's germline CDR1 is SNHLY and CDR2 FYNNEI. Trimming cost V 1 base and J 5 bases; bases outside gene matches: 4. Using reference TRBV2 and TRBJ1-4 for the parts outside the CDR3, the full variable domain is EPEVTQTPSHQVTQMGQEVILRCVPISNHLYFYWYRQILGQKVEFLVSFYNNEISEKSEIFDDQFSVERPDGSNFTLKIRSTKLEDSAMYFCASSEDRGLNEKLFFGSGTQLSVL.

This clonotype was counted ten times or more. This rearrangement joins TRBV29-1 to TRBJ1-1; D unclear. Trimming cost V 2 bases and J 11 bases, with 12 bases left between them. This CDR3 is 11 amino acids long. Germline V gives CDR1 SQVTM, CDR2 ANQGSEA. CDR3 nucleotides: TGCAGCGTTGAAATAGGGTTGGGCGCTTTCTTT. Encoded protein: CSVEIGLGAFF.